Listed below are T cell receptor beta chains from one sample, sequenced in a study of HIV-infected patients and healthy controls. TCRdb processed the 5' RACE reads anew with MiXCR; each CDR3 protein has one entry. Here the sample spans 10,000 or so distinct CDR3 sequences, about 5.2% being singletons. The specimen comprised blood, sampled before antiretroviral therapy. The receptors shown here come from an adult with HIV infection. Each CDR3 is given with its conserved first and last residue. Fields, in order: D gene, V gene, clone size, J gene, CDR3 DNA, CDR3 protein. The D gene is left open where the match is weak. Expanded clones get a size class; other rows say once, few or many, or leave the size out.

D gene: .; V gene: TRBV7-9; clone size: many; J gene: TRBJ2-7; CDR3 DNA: TGTGCCAGCAGCCCCAGGACCTCTTGGGCCGAGCAGTACTTC; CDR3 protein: CASSPRTSWAEQYF
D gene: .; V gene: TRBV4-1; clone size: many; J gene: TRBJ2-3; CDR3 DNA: TGCGCCAGCAGCCAAGAGGACCAGGTGGGAGATACGCAGTATTTT; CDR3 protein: CASSQEDQVGDTQYF
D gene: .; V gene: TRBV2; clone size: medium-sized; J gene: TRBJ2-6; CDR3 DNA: TGTGCCAGCAGGCCGACCCTGGACTCTGGGGCCAACGTCCTGACTTTC; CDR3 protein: CASRPTLDSGANVLTF
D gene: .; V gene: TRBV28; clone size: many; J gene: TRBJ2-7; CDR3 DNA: TGTGCCAGCAGTCCATACCCCGACAGTGGACCGTTCTACGAGCAGTACTTC; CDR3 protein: CASSPYPDSGPFYEQYF
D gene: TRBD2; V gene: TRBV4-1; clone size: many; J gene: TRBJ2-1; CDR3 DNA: TGCGCCAGCAGCCAAGAAGGCATGGGAGGGGATGAGCAGTTCTTC; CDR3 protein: CASSQEGMGGDEQFF
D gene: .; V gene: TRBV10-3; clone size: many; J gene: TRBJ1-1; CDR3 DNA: TGTGCCATCAGTGAGTCACGGGAGAAGACTGAAGCTTTCTTT; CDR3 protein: CAISESREKTEAFF
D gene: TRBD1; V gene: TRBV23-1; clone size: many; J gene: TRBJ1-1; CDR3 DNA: TGCGCCAGCATCCCACCCCCCGGGACAGGGATCACTGAAGCTTTCTTT; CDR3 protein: CASIPPPGTGITEAFF
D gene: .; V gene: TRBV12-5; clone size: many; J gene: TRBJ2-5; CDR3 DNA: TGTGCTAGTGGCCATCGGTCGGGTTTACAAGAGACCCAGTACTTC; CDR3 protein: CASGHRSGLQETQYF
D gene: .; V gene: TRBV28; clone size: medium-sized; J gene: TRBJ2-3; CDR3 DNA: TGTGCCAGCGGGACGCAGGGTATGGGGACAGATACGCAGTATTTT; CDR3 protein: CASGTQGMGTDTQYF
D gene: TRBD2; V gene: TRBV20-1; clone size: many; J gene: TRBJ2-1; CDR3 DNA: TGCAGTGCTAGAATGGGACTAGCGGTCTACAATGAGCAGTTCTTC; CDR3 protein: CSARMGLAVYNEQFF
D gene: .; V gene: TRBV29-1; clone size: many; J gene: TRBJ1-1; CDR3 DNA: TGCAGCGTCCGGACTTTGAACACTGAAGCTTTCTTT; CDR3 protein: CSVRTLNTEAFF
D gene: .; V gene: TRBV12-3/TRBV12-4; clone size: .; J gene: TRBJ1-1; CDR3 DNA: TGTGCCAGCAGTTTACTTCGGGACACTGAAGCTTTCTTT; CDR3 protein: CASSLLRDTEAFF
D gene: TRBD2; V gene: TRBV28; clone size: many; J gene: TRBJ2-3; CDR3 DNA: TGTGCCAGCAGTTTTCCTAGCGGGGGAGGCACAGATACGCAGTATTTT; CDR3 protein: CASSFPSGGGTDTQYF
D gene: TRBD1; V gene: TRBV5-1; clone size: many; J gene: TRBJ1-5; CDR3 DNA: TGCGCCAGCAGCTTGACTCGGACAGGCGGATATAGCAATCAGCCCCAGCATTTT; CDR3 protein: CASSLTRTGGYSNQPQHF
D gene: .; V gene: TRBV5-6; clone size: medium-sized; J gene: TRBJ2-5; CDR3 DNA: TGTGCCAGCAGCCCGAGTTCGATGCTGGAAGAGACCCAGTACTTC; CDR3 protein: CASSPSSMLEETQYF
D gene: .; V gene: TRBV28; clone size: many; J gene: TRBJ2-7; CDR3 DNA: TGTGCCAGCAGTTTATATATGGGCACGTACTACGAGCAGTACTTC; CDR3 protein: CASSLYMGTYYEQYF
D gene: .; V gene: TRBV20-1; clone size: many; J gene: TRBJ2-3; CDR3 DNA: TGCAGTGCTAGAGACCCGAGGGTCGGGGATACGCAGTATTTT; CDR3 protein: CSARDPRVGDTQYF
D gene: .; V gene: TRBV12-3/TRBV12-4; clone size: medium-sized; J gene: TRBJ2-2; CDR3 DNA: TGTGCCAGCAGTTTAGCAGGGAGGGAGCTGTTTTTT; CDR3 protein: CASSLAGRELFF
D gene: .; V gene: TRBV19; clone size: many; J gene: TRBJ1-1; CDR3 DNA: TGTGCCAGTAGTATTGGATCAGGGGACACTGAAGCTTTCTTT; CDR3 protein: CASSIGSGDTEAFF
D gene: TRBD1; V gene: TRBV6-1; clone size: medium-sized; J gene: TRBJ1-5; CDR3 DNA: TGTGCCAGCAGACCACCGGGACAGGGCAATCAGCCCCAGCATTTT; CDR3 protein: CASRPPGQGNQPQHF
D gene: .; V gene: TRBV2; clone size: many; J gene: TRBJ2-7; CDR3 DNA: TGTGCCAGCAGTGAACGCCTTTTCTACGAGCAGTACTTC; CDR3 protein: CASSERLFYEQYF
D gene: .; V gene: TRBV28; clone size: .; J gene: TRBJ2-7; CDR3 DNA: TGTGCCAGCAGTTTTGGGGGGGCCGCCCTAGAGCAGTACTTC; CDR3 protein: CASSFGGAALEQYF
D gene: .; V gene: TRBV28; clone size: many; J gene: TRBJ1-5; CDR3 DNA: TGTGCCAGCAGTTTCTCCTTCAATCAGCCCCAGCATTTT; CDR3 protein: CASSFSFNQPQHF